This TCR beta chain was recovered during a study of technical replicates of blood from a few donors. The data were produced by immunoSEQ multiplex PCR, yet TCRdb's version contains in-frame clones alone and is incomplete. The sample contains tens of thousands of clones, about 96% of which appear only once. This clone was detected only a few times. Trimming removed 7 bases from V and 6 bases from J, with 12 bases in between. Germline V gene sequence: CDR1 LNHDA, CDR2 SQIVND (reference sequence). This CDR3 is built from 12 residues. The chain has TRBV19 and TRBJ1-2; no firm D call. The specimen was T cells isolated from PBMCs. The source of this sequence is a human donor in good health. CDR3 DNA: TGTGCCAGTACTACCACCGCTAATGGCTACACCTTC. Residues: CASTTTANGYTF.